Presented here are 20 T cell receptor beta chains from one specimen sequenced in a study of blood T cell repertoires in COVID-19. Here immunoSEQ multiplex PCR was the method, and the copy in TCRdb shows in-frame clones only, minus some. The sample includes 200,000 to 300,000 clones, 80% to 95% of them seen just once. The specimen was peripheral blood. The receptors come from a man aged 25 to 40 with COVID-19, enrolled during active disease.

Here the CDR3 DNA reads TGTGCCAGCAGCTTAGTTCCGGGACAGGGGAACACTGAAGCTTTCTTT. Protein: CASSLVPGQGNTEAFF. The gene calls are TRBV11-2 and TRBJ1-1; 9 nucleotides align to TRBD1. V lost 1 base and J lost 1; bases outside the gene matches: 4. CDR3 length: 16 residues. Germline-derived CDR1 and CDR2 are SGHAT and FQNNGV. The full variable domain, in which reference TRBV11-2 and TRBJ1-1 provide the parts outside the CDR3, is EAGVAQSPRYKIIEKRQSVAFWCNPISGHATLYWYQQILGQGPKLLIQFQNNGVVDDSQLPKDRFSAERLKGVDSTLKIQPAKLEDSAVYLCASSLVPGQGNTEAFFGQGTRLTVV.

This rearrangement joins TRBV6-5 to TRBJ1-2; a possible D gene is TRBD1 (6 bases). From germline, CDR1 is MNHEY and CDR2 SVGAGI. This CDR3 contains 12 residues. Trimming removed 5 bases at V and 7 bases at J, with 11 bases between. CDR3 residues: CASSNGQRGYTF. CDR3 nucleotides: TGTGCCAGCAGTAACGGACAGCGTGGCTACACCTTC.

V usage is TRBV4-1 and J usage is TRBJ2-7; D not certain. The CDR3 consists of 16 residues. Germline V CDR1 and CDR2: MGHRA, YSYEKL. V was cut by 0 bases and J by 3 bases, with 15 bases left in between. The CDR3 here is CASSQDGFGTGYEQYF. CDR3 nucleotide sequence: TGCGCCAGCAGCCAAGACGGTTTCGGCACGGGCTACGAGCAGTACTTC.

The chain couples TRBV5-4 to TRBJ1-1, with a possible D match to TRBD1 (5 bases). V was clipped by 4 bases and J by 4 bases, with 14 bases between them. Germline CDR1 and CDR2: SGHNT and YYREEE (reference sequence). This CDR3 spans 14 amino acids. For the CDR3, the DNA is TGTGCCAGCAGCGCCGGGCAGGGTGGCACTGAAGCTTTCTTT. Translating it yields CASSAGQGGTEAFF.

This clone was recorded a few times. In the same sample, other DNA sequences code for this CDR3. The chain uses TRBV5-1 and TRBJ2-3; perhaps TRBD1 as D (6 bases). Germline V gives CDR1 SGHRS, CDR2 YFSETQ. The CDR3 has 13 residues. Trimming took off 0 bases at V and 6 bases at J, with 8 bases between the two ends. The CDR3 loop reads CASSLARGDTQYF. CDR3 bases: TGCGCCAGCAGCTTGGCTAGGGGGGATACGCAGTATTTT.

This rearrangement joins TRBV2 to TRBJ1-2; 7 bases fit TRBD1. V was pared by 1 base and J by 6 bases, with 8 bases of the junction left unmatched. Germline CDR1 is SNHLY and CDR2 is FYNNEI. The CDR3 loop spans 15 amino acids. For the CDR3, the DNA is TGTGCCAGCAGTGAAGGATACTTCCAGGGGGATGGCTACACCTTC. Protein: CASSEGYFQGDGYTF.

The chain combines TRBV6-6 with TRBJ2-1, with a tentative D call TRBD2 (6 bases). The V end was cut by 6 bases, the J end by 2 bases, with 14 bases between. The CDR3 sequence is 15 residues long. Germline assignment: CDR1 MNHNY and CDR2 SVGAGI (reference sequence). CDR3 coding DNA: TGTGCCAGCAGCCCCCCGGGACTGGCCTACAATGAGCAGTTCTTC. Protein: CASSPPGLAYNEQFF.

V gene TRBV5-1 combines with J gene TRBJ1-3; TRBD1 matches 7 bases. Germline loops: CDR1 SGHRS, CDR2 YFSETQ. J lost 0 bases, V lost 3 bases, and 9 bases had no gene match. This CDR3 region has 17 residues. CDR3 sequence: CASSYTGTASSGNTIYF. The CDR3 bases are TGCGCCAGCAGCTATACCGGGACAGCCTCCTCTGGAAACACCATATATTTT. Full variable domain (rest looked up from reference TRBV5-1 and TRBJ1-3): KAGVTQTPRYLIKTRGQQVTLSCSPISGHRSVSWYQQTPGQGLQFLFEYFSETQRNKGNFPGRFSGRQFSNSRSEMNVSTLELGDSALYLCASSYTGTASSGNTIYFGEGSWLTVV.

V gene TRBV11-1 combines with J gene TRBJ2-1; 13 positions match TRBD2. Losses at the gene ends were 4 bases for V and 6 bases for J; bases not matched to a gene: 3. Germline V CDR1 and CDR2: SGHAT, FQDESV (reference sequence). The CDR3 contains 15 residues. Here the CDR3 DNA reads TGTGCCAGCAGCTCCGGGACTAGCGGGGTCAATGAGCAGTTCTTC. This codes for CASSSGTSGVNEQFF.

The chain combines TRBV6-4 with TRBJ1-1; D ambiguous. CDR1 and CDR2 from the germline V gene are MRHNA and SNTAGT. This CDR3 contains 13 residues. The V end was cut by 6 bases, the J end by 0 bases, with 8 bases between. The CDR3 coding sequence is TGTGCCAGCAGGGCTTTTTTGAACACTGAAGCTTTCTTT. Its protein product is CASRAFLNTEAFF.

The chain couples TRBV6-1 to TRBJ1-3; D is unresolved. The V and J ends lost 1 base and 0 bases respectively, with 10 bases between them. Germline values: CDR1 MNHNS, CDR2 SASEGT. CDR3 size: 16 residues. CDR3 in amino acids: CASSEVMSNSGNTIYF. DNA for the CDR3: TGTGCCAGCAGTGAAGTAATGTCTAACTCTGGAAACACCATATATTTT.

The V and J genes are TRBV9 and TRBJ2-2; possibly TRBD1 for D (6 bases). CDR1 is SGDLS and CDR2 is YYNGEE in the germline V gene. V dropped 2 bases and J dropped 4 bases, with 18 bases sitting between them. The CDR3 consists of 17 residues. The CDR3 nucleotides read TGTGCCAGCAGCGTGACCCGACAGGACCCGAGCACCGGGGAGCTGTTTTTT. As protein: CASSVTRQDPSTGELFF.

The V gene is TRBV7-2, the J gene TRBJ2-1, with 12 nucleotides matching TRBD2. The CDR3 has 14 residues. The germline CDR1 and CDR2 sequences are SGHTA and FQGNSA. V lost 5 bases and J lost 6; bases outside the gene matches: 2. For the CDR3, the DNA is TGTGCCAGCAGCGCTAGCGGGGGGGCCAATGAGCAGTTCTTC. It encodes CASSASGGANEQFF. The variable domain in full, completed from reference TRBV7-2 and TRBJ2-1, reads GAGVSQSPSNKVTEKGKDVELRCDPISGHTALYWYRQSLGQGLEFLIYFQGNSAPDKSGLPSDRFSAERTGGSVSTLTIQRTQQEDSAVYLCASSASGGANEQFFGPGTRLTVL.

The chain combines TRBV3-1 (or the pseudogene TRBV3-2) with TRBJ1-5, with 9 bases lining up with TRBD1. Trimming took 5 bases from V and 0 from J; bases not matched to a gene: 8. The length of the CDR3 is 17 residues. Germline CDR1 LGHDT, CDR2 YNNKEL (reference sequence). DNA of the CDR3: TGTGCCAGCAGCTCCGGGACAGGGTTCTATAGCAATCAGCCCCAGCATTTT. Amino acids: CASSSGTGFYSNQPQHF.

The chain couples TRBV6-2 or TRBV6-3 to TRBJ2-2, with D possibly being TRBD2 (6 bases). There are 15 residues in the CDR3. The V gene lost 5 bases and the J gene lost 8 bases, with 18 bases spanning the gap. CDR1 is MNHEY and CDR2 is SVGEGT in the germline V gene. The CDR3 protein is CASSPLRGLGGELFF. CDR3 DNA sequence: TGTGCCAGCAGTCCCCTGCGGGGCCTCGGGGGGGAGCTGTTTTTT.

The DNA for the CDR3 is TGTGCCAGCAGCCAATTTAGCTCTAACTATGGCTACACCTTC. Protein product: CASSQFSSNYGYTF. The chain joins TRBV14 to TRBJ1-2; D is undetermined. V was shortened by 2 bases and J by 0 bases, with 7 bases between the two germline ends. Germline V gives CDR1 SGHDN, CDR2 FVKESK. CDR3 length: 14 amino acids.

This chain uses TRBV6-5 with TRBJ2-5; 7 bases are shared with TRBD1. Germline CDR1 is MNHEY and CDR2 is SVGAGI. This CDR3 comprises 14 residues. Trimming at V came to 5 bases and at J to 2 bases, leaving 5 bases not matched to a gene. Written as DNA, the CDR3 is TGTGCCAGCAGTATAATGGGACAGCAAGAGACCCAGTACTTC. This gives the protein CASSIMGQQETQYF.

V usage is TRBV18 and J usage is TRBJ1-2; TRBD1 matches at 7 bases. This CDR3 is built from 14 residues. V shed 3 bases, J shed 8 bases, and the junction held 9 bases outside the gene matches. CDR1 is KGHSH, CDR2 LQKENI, per germline. The CDR3 DNA reads TGTGCCAGCTCACCCCAGGGGGGCCCGCGGGGCTACACCTTC. This sequence encodes CASSPQGGPRGYTF.

The rearrangement uses TRBV13 and TRBJ1-2; 9 bases match TRBD1. V trimming: 5 bases; J trimming: 3 bases; junction bases outside the gene matches: 10. This CDR3 is built from 16 residues. Germline V gene sequence: CDR1 PRHDT, CDR2 FYEKMQ (reference sequence). CDR3 residues: CASSAGPGQGDYGYTF. In DNA, the CDR3 is TGTGCCAGCAGCGCCGGCCCGGGACAGGGTGACTATGGCTACACCTTC.

CDR3 sequence reads: CASSDQRGGAKETQYF. In nucleotides, the CDR3 is TGCGCCAGCAGTGACCAGCGGGGGGGGGCCAAAGAGACCCAGTACTTC. The J gene is TRBJ2-5, the V gene TRBV10-1; 10 bases fit TRBD2. V was pared by 3 bases and J by 3 bases, with 7 bases of the junction left unmatched. The CDR3 runs 16 residues. Germline CDR1 is WNHNN and CDR2 is SYGVQD (reference sequence).